The entry below describes one T cell receptor beta chain. The length of the CDR3 is 18 residues. Trimming took off 1 base at V and 0 bases at J, with 20 bases between the two ends. In germline, CDR1 is DFQATT, CDR2 SNEGSKA (reference sequence). The sample originates from a study of human T cells and chemical hapten exposure. Time point described: patch test 2, 6 weeks after DPC sensitization. Treatment specified: therapeutic diphenylcyclopropenone sensitization with weekly scalp DPC. Each CDR3 protein gets one entry after TCRdb re-called the RACE reads with MiXCR. The table has around 360,000 distinct CDR3 sequences, about 6.9% seen once; the top ten hold under 7%.

The J gene is TRBJ2-3, the V gene TRBV20-1; D uncertain. This TCR was sampled from a woman aged 18-30 years with alopecia areata. Some clones in this sample may be carry-over from other donors' samples. This sample comprised whole blood, obtained in connection with sensitization to the hapten diphenylcyclopropenone (DPC). The CDR3 protein is CSARVYKGQLSSTDTQYF. CDR3 DNA: TGCAGTGCTAGAGTTTATAAGGGTCAGCTAAGTAGCACAGATACGCAGTATTTT.